This TCR beta chain came from a study of blood T cell repertoires in COVID-19. Study-level background: T cells, B-cell-depleted T cells, or PBMCs supplied cDNA or gDNA.

Germline CDR1 and CDR2: LNHDA and SQIVND (reference sequence). The trim removed 5 bases at V and 4 bases at J, leaving 3 bases unmatched. CDR3 length equals 14 residues. Measured with immunoSEQ multiplex PCR; TCRdb has only the in-frame clones, and not every one. The sample includes about 130,000 clones, around 88% of them seen just once. The receptor comes from a man between 60 and 75 years old with COVID-19, enrolled during active disease. The genes are TRBV19 and TRBJ1-4, with TRBD1 matching 8 bases. Sequenced: peripheral blood. CDR3 DNA sequence: TGTGCCAGTAGTGGGACAGGACATAATGAAAAACTGTTTTTT. It yields the protein CASSGTGHNEKLFF.